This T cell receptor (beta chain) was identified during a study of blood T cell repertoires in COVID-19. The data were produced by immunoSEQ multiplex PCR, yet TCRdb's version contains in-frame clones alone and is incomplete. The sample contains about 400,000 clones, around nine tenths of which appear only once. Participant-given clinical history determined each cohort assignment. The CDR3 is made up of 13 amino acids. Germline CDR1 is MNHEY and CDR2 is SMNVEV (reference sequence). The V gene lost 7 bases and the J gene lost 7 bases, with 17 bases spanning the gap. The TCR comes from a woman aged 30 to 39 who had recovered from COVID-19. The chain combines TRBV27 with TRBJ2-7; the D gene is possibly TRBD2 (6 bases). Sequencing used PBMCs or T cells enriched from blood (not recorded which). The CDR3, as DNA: TGTGCCAGCACTCTTTCCGTGGGGACTGAGCAGTACTTC. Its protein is CASTLSVGTEQYF.